This TCR beta chain comes out of a study of blood T cell repertoires in COVID-19. Study context: Nucleic acid was either cDNA or gDNA, and it came from T cells, B-cell-depleted T cells, or PBMCs.

The table lists this clone with a count of one. Measured with immunoSEQ multiplex PCR; TCRdb has only the in-frame clones, and not every one. The repertoire has 110,000 to 150,000 clones, about four fifths of them found once; the top ten carry about 5%. Seattle cases were enrolled at active infection and followed longitudinally. The sequence was obtained from a woman in her seventies with COVID-19, enrolled during active disease. What was sequenced was peripheral blood.

The DNA for the CDR3 is TGTGCCAGCAGCCTGGGGACAGGGAAAGGAGATACGCAGTATTTT. Its protein product is CASSLGTGKGDTQYF. This chain links TRBV5-6 with TRBJ2-3, with 9 bases lining up with TRBD1. The CDR3 runs 15 residues. CDR1 is SGHDT and CDR2 is YYEEEE in the germline V gene. J was trimmed by 5 bases and V by 4 bases; bases with no gene match: 8.